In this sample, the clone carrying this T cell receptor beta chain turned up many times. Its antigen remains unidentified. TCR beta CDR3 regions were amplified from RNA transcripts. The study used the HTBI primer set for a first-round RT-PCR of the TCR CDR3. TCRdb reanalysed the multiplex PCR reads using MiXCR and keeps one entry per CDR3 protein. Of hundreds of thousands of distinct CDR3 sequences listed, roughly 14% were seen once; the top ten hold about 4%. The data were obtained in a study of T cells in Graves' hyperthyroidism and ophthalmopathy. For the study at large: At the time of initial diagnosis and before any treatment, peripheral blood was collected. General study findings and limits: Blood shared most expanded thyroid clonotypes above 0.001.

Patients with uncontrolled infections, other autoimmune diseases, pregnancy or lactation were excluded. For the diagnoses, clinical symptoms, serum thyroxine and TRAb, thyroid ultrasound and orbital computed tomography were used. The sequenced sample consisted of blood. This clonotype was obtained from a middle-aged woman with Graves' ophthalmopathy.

The CDR3: CASTYRGLGTEAFF. The CDR3 nucleotides read TGTGCCAGCACTTACAGGGGGCTCGGCACTGAAGCTTTCTTT. V usage is TRBV2 and J usage is TRBJ1-1, with TRBD1 matching over 9 bases. Germline loops: CDR1 SNHLY, CDR2 FYNNEI. The V gene end was trimmed by 7 bases and the J gene end by 4 bases; junction bases not matched to a gene: 7. The CDR3 sequence is 14 residues long. The full variable domain, in which reference TRBV2 and TRBJ1-1 provide the parts outside the CDR3, is EPEVTQTPSHQVTQMGQEVILRCVPISNHLYFYWYRQILGQKVEFLVSFYNNEISEKSEIFDDQFSVERPDGSNFTLKIRSTKLEDSAMYFCASTYRGLGTEAFFGQGTRLTVV.